These 32 T cell receptor beta chains were all obtained from the same sample, sequenced in a study of blood T cell repertoires in COVID-19. TCRdb's copy holds only in-frame clones and misses some; the assay was immunoSEQ multiplex PCR. The table lists tens of thousands of clones, around nine tenths of them singletons, with 1% to 1.5% in the top ten. The sequenced sample consisted of peripheral blood. Receptors originate from an older woman with acute or convalescent COVID-19.

This clone showed up just once. J is TRBJ1-6 and V is TRBV2, with 7 bases identical to TRBD1. This CDR3 has 16 amino acids. The ends lost 4 bases at V and 9 bases at J; junction bases unmatched: 12. Germline lookup yields CDR1 SNHLY and CDR2 FYNNEI. CDR3 DNA sequence: TGTGCCAGCAGTGGAAGGCCGGGACAGACCGTTTCACCCCTCCACTTT. It encodes CASSGRPGQTVSPLHF.

The sample holds one count of this clone. V gene TRBV28 combines with J gene TRBJ1-2; TRBD1 is a possible D gene (6 bases). CDR3 size: 14 residues. The ends were cut back, 7 bases at V and 2 bases at J, with 14 bases in the middle. Germline lookup yields CDR1 MDHEN and CDR2 SYDVKM. CDR3 coding DNA: TGTGCCAGCAAACAGTACAGGGAAAACTATGGCTACACCTTC. This encodes CASKQYRENYGYTF.

The chain links TRBV6-5 to TRBJ2-7; 11 nucleotides line up with TRBD1. Per the germline V gene, CDR1 is MNHEY and CDR2 is SVGAGI. This CDR3 has 15 amino acids. With V trimmed by 7 bases and J by 4 bases, 9 bases remained unmatched. This CDR3 reads CASIAGTGGPYEQYV. In nucleotides, the CDR3 is TGTGCCAGCATAGCCGGGACAGGGGGACCTTACGAGCAGTACGTC.

The rearrangement links TRBV4-3 to TRBJ1-1; no clear D. The CDR3 runs to 13 residues. Between the trimmed V and J ends, which lost 0 bases and 7 bases, there was a span of 9 bases. CDR1 is LGHNA and CDR2 is YSLEER in the germline V gene. In DNA form, the CDR3 reads TGCGCCAGCAGCCAAGATGTACGGGTTGAAGCTTTCTTT. This sequence encodes CASSQDVRVEAFF.

The J gene is TRBJ1-1, the V gene TRBV7-8; D might be TRBD1 (5 bases). The germline CDR1 and CDR2 sequences are SGHVS and FQNEAQ. The germline V and J ends were trimmed by 5 bases and 10 bases, with 17 bases remaining between them. The CDR3 totals 13 residues. The CDR3 DNA reads TGTGCCAGCAGCCCGGGGCCCGGCGGGGCAGCTTTCTTT. Translated, it gives CASSPGPGGAAFF.

This chain joins TRBV7-9 and TRBJ1-4, with D unclear. Trimming shortened V by 8 bases and J by 3 bases, and 10 bases separated the two germline ends. The CDR3 loop spans 13 amino acids. The germline V gene has CDR1 SEHNR and CDR2 FQNEAQ (reference sequence). The CDR3 DNA reads as TGTGCCAGCCGTGCAGCGTCTAATGAAAAACTGTTTTTT. Translation gives CASRAASNEKLFF.

V and J are TRBV6-5 and TRBJ1-2; TRBD1 agrees at 9 bases. The V and J ends lost 7 bases and 8 bases, in that order; junction bases with no gene match: 11. The CDR3 runs to 14 residues. The germline V gene has CDR1 MNHEY and CDR2 SVGAGI. This CDR3 reads CASTPRTGGGGYTF. The CDR3 DNA reads as TGTGCCAGCACCCCGCGTACAGGGGGCGGCGGCTACACCTTC.

The V gene is TRBV5-1, the J gene TRBJ2-5; D is possibly TRBD1 (6 bases). Germline V gene data show CDR1 as SGHRS and CDR2 as YFSETQ. Trimming stripped 1 base from V and 5 bases from J, with 12 bases between. This CDR3 is built from 14 residues. The CDR3: CASSLTAGAETQYF. In nucleotides, the CDR3 is TGCGCCAGCAGCTTGACGGCAGGGGCGGAGACCCAGTACTTC.

V usage is TRBV18 and J usage is TRBJ2-1; D is perhaps TRBD1 (6 bases). There are 15 residues in the CDR3. Germline CDR1 and CDR2: KGHSH and LQKENI. V was pared by 2 bases and J by 5 bases, with 13 bases between. The CDR3 DNA is TGTGCCAGCTCACCAGACGGGACACCTCACAATGAGCAGTTCTTC. Translated, it gives CASSPDGTPHNEQFF.

This rearrangement joins TRBV5-4 to TRBJ2-5; no definite D call. The germline gives CDR1 SGHNT, CDR2 YYREEE (reference sequence). The V end lost 0 bases, the J end lost 5 bases, and 5 bases lay between the germline ends. The CDR3 spans 12 residues. CDR3 DNA sequence: TGTGCCAGCAGCTTGGCCTTCGAGACCCAGTACTTC. It encodes CASSLAFETQYF.

This clone occurred once. The chain recombines TRBV21-1 with TRBJ2-1; TRBD1, as called in the table, went unchecked against the DNA. TRBV21-1 is a pseudogene. This CDR3 has 18 residues. The CDR3 region is CASSKIEPDSCSYNEQFF. In DNA, the CDR3 is TGTGCCAGCAGCAAAATCGAGCCGGACAGCTGCTCCTACAATGAGCAGTTCTTC.

The DNA for the CDR3 is TGTGCCACCAGCAGACAGGGGAATAATTCACCCCTCCACTTT. Translation gives CATSRQGNNSPLHF. The rearrangement links TRBV15 to TRBJ1-6; D might be TRBD1 (6 bases). This CDR3 contains 14 residues. Trimming cost V 2 bases and J 5 bases, with 7 bases left between them. Germline V CDR1 and CDR2: LNHNV, YYDKDF (reference sequence).

The V and J genes are TRBV29-1 and TRBJ1-1, with TRBD1 as a possible D gene (5 bases). V was cut by 7 bases and J by 1 base, with 7 bases left in between. Germline lookup yields CDR1 SQVTM and CDR2 ANQGSEA. The CDR3 contains 11 residues. CDR3 in amino acids: CSGDRNTEAFF. The CDR3 DNA reads TGCAGCGGCGACAGGAACACTGAAGCTTTCTTT.

The chain joins TRBV18 to TRBJ1-3; 9 bases agree with TRBD1. CDR1 is KGHSH and CDR2 is LQKENI in the germline V gene. The CDR3 runs to 16 residues. The CDR3 DNA reads TGTGGAATGGGGACAGGGCCCCTTACTTCTGGAAACACCATATATTTT. Translation gives CGMGTGPLTSGNTIYF.

The gene calls are TRBV3-1 (or the pseudogene TRBV3-2) and TRBJ2-3; 14 bases are shared with TRBD2. In germline, CDR1 is LGHDT, CDR2 YNNKEL (reference sequence). This CDR3 contains 15 residues. V trimming: 4 bases; J trimming: 6 bases; junction bases outside the gene matches: 3. CDR3 residues: CASSRTSGGFDTQYF. The CDR3 DNA sequence: TGTGCCAGCAGCCGGACTAGCGGGGGGTTCGATACGCAGTATTTT.

This sequence joins TRBV2 and TRBJ1-1, with D hard to call. The CDR3 has 11 residues. Per the germline V gene, CDR1 is SNHLY and CDR2 is FYNNEI. V lost 7 bases and J lost 4, with 7 bases in between. The DNA for the CDR3 is TGTGCCAGCACCCGTAGCACTGAAGCTTTCTTT. Translated, it gives CASTRSTEAFF.

The chain uses TRBV6-2 or TRBV6-3 and TRBJ1-2; D is ambiguous. Trimming cost V 2 bases and J 8 bases, with 12 bases left between them. Germline CDR1 is MNHEY and CDR2 is SVGEGT. This CDR3 has 13 residues. The DNA of the CDR3 is TGTGCCAGCAGTTACCCGGCCTCTAGGGGCTACACCTTC. Its translation: CASSYPASRGYTF.

The rearrangement uses TRBV3-1 (or the pseudogene TRBV3-2) and TRBJ1-3, with D maybe TRBD1 (5 bases). Germline V gene sequence: CDR1 LGHDT, CDR2 YNNKEL (reference sequence). Trimming pared 0 bases from V and 8 bases from J, leaving 20 bases between. The CDR3 sequence is 17 residues long. The chain's CDR3 is CASSQDPPGGTWYTIYF. The DNA for the CDR3 is TGTGCCAGCAGCCAAGATCCCCCAGGAGGGACCTGGTACACCATATATTTT.

This chain uses TRBV5-1 with TRBJ1-3, with a tentative D call TRBD1 (6 bases). CDR1 and CDR2 from the germline V gene are SGHRS and YFSETQ. Trimming took off 0 bases at V and 0 bases at J, with 10 bases between the two ends. CDR3 length equals 16 residues. CDR3 protein: CASSLAGQRSGNTIYF. CDR3 nucleotide sequence: TGCGCCAGCAGCTTGGCCGGACAGCGCTCTGGAAACACCATATATTTT.

The CDR3 sequence is CASSLGQGGQYV. Here the CDR3 DNA reads TGTGCCAGCAGCTTAGGACAGGGTGGGCAGTACGTC. V and J are TRBV7-9 and TRBJ2-7; 7 bases are shared with TRBD1. V gave up 1 base and J gave up 9 bases; unmatched junction bases: 3. The CDR3 sequence is 12 residues long. Germline CDR1 and CDR2: SEHNR and FQNEAQ (reference sequence).

The chain carries TRBV19 and TRBJ1-3; no reliable D call. This CDR3 has 16 residues. V was shortened by 5 bases and J by 0 bases, with 14 bases between the two germline ends. The germline V gene has CDR1 LNHDA and CDR2 SQIVND (reference sequence). CDR3 sequence (DNA): TGTGCCAGTAGTCCCCTGCGGGTTAGCTCTGGAAACACCATATATTTT. Its translation: CASSPLRVSSGNTIYF.

The chain combines TRBV4-1 with TRBJ1-2; 11 nucleotides match TRBD1. V shed 1 base, J shed 6 bases, and the junction held 7 bases outside the gene matches. CDR1 and CDR2 from the germline V gene are MGHRA and YSYEKL. The CDR3 contains 16 residues. This CDR3 reads CASSQVGQGAQNGYTF. Here the CDR3 DNA reads TGCGCCAGCAGCCAAGTTGGACAGGGGGCGCAGAATGGCTACACCTTC.

This chain links TRBV19 with TRBJ2-1; 8 bases match TRBD2. Per germline, CDR1 LNHDA and CDR2 SQIVND (reference sequence). Trimming cost V 10 bases and J 3 bases; bases outside gene matches: 5. CDR3 length: 13 residues. This CDR3 reads CATAGGNYNEQFF. The CDR3 DNA follows: TGTGCCACCGCGGGGGGAAACTACAATGAGCAGTTCTTC.

This clone was found once. J is TRBJ2-5 and V is TRBV11-3; D unresolved. Between the trimmed V and J ends, which lost 2 bases and 0 bases, there was a span of 4 bases. CDR1 and CDR2 from the germline V gene are SGHNT and YENEEA. This CDR3 is 13 amino acids long. The CDR3 region has the DNA TGTGCCAGCAGCTTACAGTACCAAGAGACCCAGTACTTC. It yields the protein CASSLQYQETQYF.

The gene calls are TRBV5-1 and TRBJ2-2; 7 positions agree with TRBD1. The V gene end was trimmed by 1 base and the J gene end by 1 base; junction bases not matched to a gene: 1. The CDR3 length is 15 residues. Germline CDR1 and CDR2: SGHRS and YFSETQ. The CDR3 loop is CASSLTGVNTGELFF. The CDR3 DNA reads TGCGCCAGCAGCTTGACAGGGGTGAACACCGGGGAGCTGTTTTTT.

The chain uses TRBV5-4 and TRBJ2-1; 11 bases are shared with TRBD2. The CDR3 runs 16 residues. Trimming at V came to 4 bases and at J to 6 bases, leaving 9 bases not matched to a gene. Germline V CDR1 and CDR2: SGHNT, YYREEE (reference sequence). The CDR3 DNA follows: TGTGCCAGCAGCCCATACCTAGCGGGGGGCGGCAATGAGCAGTTCTTC. Residues: CASSPYLAGGGNEQFF. The full variable domain, with the rest looked up from reference TRBV5-4 and TRBJ2-1, is ETGVTQSPTHLIKTRGQQVTLRCSSQSGHNTVSWYQQALGQGPQFIFQYYREEENGRGNFPPRFSGLQFPNYSSELNVNALELDDSALYLCASSPYLAGGGNEQFFGPGTRLTVL.

The gene calls are TRBV6-2 or TRBV6-3 and TRBJ2-7; no definite D call. Germline CDR1 and CDR2: MNHEY and SVGEGT. There are 13 residues in the CDR3. Trimming cost V 4 bases and J 0 bases, with 7 bases left between them. CDR3 bases: TGTGCCAGCAGTTTCCTAAGCTCCTACGAGCAGTACGTC. Its protein is CASSFLSSYEQYV.

As regards this clone: The same CDR3 also results from other DNA sequences found in this sample. V is TRBV5-1 and J is TRBJ1-4; perhaps TRBD1 as D (5 bases). V lost 0 bases and J lost 5, with 11 bases in between. Germline CDR1 is SGHRS and CDR2 is YFSETQ. This CDR3 has 15 residues. The CDR3: CASSLVRGSNEKLFF. The CDR3, as DNA: TGCGCCAGCAGCTTGGTTCGGGGGTCCAATGAAAAACTGTTTTTT. The full variable domain, its missing parts supplied by reference TRBV5-1 and TRBJ1-4, is KAGVTQTPRYLIKTRGQQVTLSCSPISGHRSVSWYQQTPGQGLQFLFEYFSETQRNKGNFPGRFSGRQFSNSRSEMNVSTLELGDSALYLCASSLVRGSNEKLFFGSGTQLSVL.

The chain combines TRBV2 with TRBJ2-5; TRBD1 agrees at 12 bases. V lost 4 bases, J lost 5 bases, and 5 bases stayed unmatched. Germline assignment: CDR1 SNHLY and CDR2 FYNNEI. CDR3 size: 15 residues. The CDR3 protein is CASSGGQGAEETQYF. In DNA form, the CDR3 reads TGTGCCAGCAGTGGGGGACAGGGGGCTGAGGAGACCCAGTACTTC. The whole variable domain, remainder taken from reference TRBV2 and TRBJ2-5, is EPEVTQTPSHQVTQMGQEVILRCVPISNHLYFYWYRQILGQKVEFLVSFYNNEISEKSEIFDDQFSVERPDGSNFTLKIRSTKLEDSAMYFCASSGGQGAEETQYFGPGTRLLVL.

The chain recombines TRBV7-2 with TRBJ1-3; D ambiguous. From germline, CDR1 is SGHTA and CDR2 FQGNSA. The CDR3 extends over 16 amino acids. Trimming stripped 5 bases from V and 0 bases from J, with 14 bases between. CDR3 nucleotides: TGTGCCAGCAGCGAGGAGACCGTTAGCTCTGGAAACACCATATATTTT. Protein: CASSEETVSSGNTIYF.

The CDR3 sequence is CASSPAGVKNIQYF. CDR3 in DNA: TGTGCCAGCAGCCCTGCAGGGGTCAAAAACATTCAGTACTTC. The chain couples TRBV28 to TRBJ2-4; D is possibly TRBD1 (6 bases). This CDR3 region has 14 residues. The germline gives CDR1 MDHEN, CDR2 SYDVKM. The V end lost 6 bases, the J end lost 3 bases, and 12 bases lay between the germline ends.

This chain connects TRBV28 to TRBJ2-6; TRBD2 is a possible D gene (5 bases). The CDR3 covers 15 residues. The V gene's germline CDR1 is MDHEN and CDR2 SYDVKM. The V gene lost 8 bases and the J gene lost 2 bases, with 13 bases spanning the gap. The CDR3: CASLPSGAGANVLTF. Written as DNA, the CDR3 is TGTGCCAGCCTCCCCTCCGGGGCTGGGGCCAACGTCCTGACTTTC.